This note documents a single T cell receptor (beta chain) sequence. Its matching antigen is unknown. The sample originates from a study of T cells after yellow fever vaccination. Across the whole study: Preparing low-cell-number fractions relied on SMART-Seq v4 Ultra Low Input. General study findings and limits: Weaker overall, the secondary response nonetheless peaked faster (day 5 versus 15). Overall, a small share of clonotypes was seen in both CD4 and CD8 compartments.

The germline V gene encodes CDR1 SGHTA and CDR2 FQGNSA. The V and J ends lost 6 bases and 6 bases, in that order; junction bases with no gene match: 7. The CDR3 length is 13 residues. The authors made TCR cDNA by 5'RACE template switching, adding a universal primer site and UMIs. TCRdb fed the 5' RACE reads into MiXCR, producing one record per CDR3 protein. Of about 330,000 distinct CDR3 sequences in the sample, roughly 3.9% were seen once. The gene calls are TRBV7-2 and TRBJ1-1, with TRBD1 matching 7 bases. Sequencing used PBMCs, obtained 5 days after the yellow fever booster vaccination. The receptor comes from a man between 18 and 29 years old who received the YFV17D yellow fever vaccine. The CDR3 DNA follows: TGTGCCAGCAGGGAGACAGGGAGCCCTGAAGCTTTCTTT. It yields the protein CASRETGSPEAFF.